The 14 T cell receptor beta chains below were found in one sample sequenced in a study of T cells in Graves' hyperthyroidism and ophthalmopathy. Amplified TCR beta CDR3 regions came from RNA transcripts. The HTBI primer set was used in a first-round RT-PCR of the TCR CDR3. Via MiXCR, TCRdb re-called the multiplex PCR reads, giving one row per CDR3 protein. The table shows approximately 370,000 distinct CDR3 sequences, with about 17% occurring only once. Sequenced material: blood. These receptors originate from a woman aged 25 to 39 with Graves' hyperthyroidism that later progressed to Graves' ophthalmopathy.

The table lists this clonotype with many counts. The chain employs TRBV29-1 and TRBJ2-5, with D perhaps being TRBD1 or TRBD2 (5 bases each). V gave up 7 bases and J gave up 5 bases, with 20 bases separating them. Germline V gives CDR1 SQVTM, CDR2 ANQGSEA. This CDR3 has 14 residues. The CDR3 DNA sequence: TGCAGCGCAGAGGGGTCGCGCTTTGGGGAGACCCAGTACTTC. Amino acids: CSAEGSRFGETQYF.

This clonotype has at least ten counts. This rearrangement joins TRBV6-1 to TRBJ1-1; D remains ambiguous. V lost 6 bases to trimming and J lost 3 bases, with 8 bases between them. The CDR3 totals 12 residues. Germline V gene lookup returns CDR1 MNHNS and CDR2 SASEGT. CDR3 bases: TGTGCCAGCAGACGTGTTGACACTGAAGCTTTCTTT. Translation gives CASRRVDTEAFF.

This clonotype was detected only a few times. CDR3 in DNA: TGCAGTGCTAGATCCAGGGATATCACTGAAGCTTTCTTT. Its translation: CSARSRDITEAFF. The chain employs TRBV20-1 and TRBJ1-1, with a tentative D call TRBD1 (5 bases). This CDR3 has 13 amino acids. Trimming took 2 bases from V and 4 from J, leaving 11 bases between them. Germline CDR1 is DFQATT and CDR2 is SNEGSKA (reference sequence).

In its sample, this clonotype was seen a few times. One end of the junction does not line up with germline, which may come from a read error. The V call is TRBV19, the J call TRBJ2-7; D unresolved. The V gene's germline CDR1 is LNHDA and CDR2 SQIVND (reference sequence). The CDR3 totals 15 residues. CDR3 sequence: CASRVGAGEVYEQHF. The CDR3 region has the DNA TGTGCCAGTAGGGTCGGTGCAGGTGAGGTCTACGAGCAGCACTTC.

Remarks on this clonotype: A much larger clonotype is one base distant, so this may be a read error. The chain recombines TRBV12-3 or TRBV12-4 with TRBJ2-1, with 8 nucleotides matching TRBD2. The DNA matches TRBJ2-7 better at its end, which makes the J call doubtful. The CDR3 runs 17 residues. CDR3 coding DNA: TGTGCCAGCAGTATGGGCTGGGCGGGAGGTTCCTACAATGAGCAGTACTTC. It is translated as CASSMGWAGGSYNEQYF.

This clonotype was observed a few times. The genes are TRBV6-1 and TRBJ2-7; 7 bases fit TRBD2. The CDR3 totals 14 residues. With 7 bases clipped from V and 7 bases from J, the junction kept 13 bases outside the gene matches. CDR1 and CDR2 (germline): MNHNS, SASEGT. CDR3 nucleotides: TGTGCCAGCACCGACGGGGCGGGAGCGCAGGAGCAGTACTTC. Translated: CASTDGAGAQEQYF.

This clonotype was counted only a few times. The V call is TRBV14, the J call TRBJ2-2; D is uncertain. Trimming pared 4 bases from V and 0 bases from J, leaving 9 bases between. Germline V CDR1 and CDR2: SGHDN, FVKESK. The CDR3 totals 15 residues. This chain's CDR3 is CASSLQMSNTGELFF. The DNA for the CDR3 is TGTGCCAGCAGCCTCCAGATGTCGAACACCGGGGAGCTGTTTTTT.

This clonotype showed up many times. J is TRBJ1-4 and V is TRBV7-9; D gene unclear. The CDR3 consists of 14 residues. V shed 5 bases and J shed 0 bases, with 7 bases lying between them. Germline CDR1 is SEHNR and CDR2 is FQNEAQ (reference sequence). The CDR3 bases are TGTGCCAGCAGCCGGGTCCCAACTAATGAAAAACTGTTTTTT. It specifies CASSRVPTNEKLFF.

There are many counts of this clonotype. V is TRBV29-1 and J is TRBJ2-1; 7 bases are shared with TRBD2. V lost 5 bases, J lost 0 bases, and 4 bases stayed unmatched. Germline lookup yields CDR1 SQVTM and CDR2 ANQGSEA. This CDR3 has 14 residues. CDR3 sequence (DNA): TGCAGCGTTAGCGGGACCAGCTCCTACAATGAGCAGTTCTTC. Translation gives CSVSGTSSYNEQFF.

This chain links TRBV9 with TRBJ2-1; 11 bases agree with TRBD2. This CDR3 has 19 amino acids. The V segment lost 0 bases and the J segment 3 bases; nucleotides outside the gene matches: 11. The V gene's germline CDR1 is SGDLS and CDR2 YYNGEE. The CDR3 nucleotides read TGTGCCAGCAGCGTAGGGGTAGCGGGAGGGCCCAGTCTCTACAATGAGCAGTTCTTC. Residues: CASSVGVAGGPSLYNEQFF.

This clonotype has at least ten counts. This chain links TRBV4-2 with TRBJ1-2; no definite D call. The CDR3 is 13 residues long. Trimming shortened V by 0 bases and J by 4 bases, and 6 bases separated the two germline ends. CDR1 and CDR2 from the germline V gene are LGHNA and YNFKEQ. The CDR3 nucleotides are TGTGCCAGCAGCCAAGATAGTCTCTATGGCTACACCTTC. Its protein product is CASSQDSLYGYTF.

This clonotype was observed many times. The chain carries TRBV2 and TRBJ1-2, with 7 bases identical to TRBD1. Trimming took 8 bases from V and 5 from J; bases not matched to a gene: 8. From germline, CDR1 is SNHLY and CDR2 FYNNEI. CDR3 length: 13 residues. This CDR3 reads CASHATGMYGYTF. The CDR3 nucleotides are TGTGCCAGCCACGCGACAGGGATGTATGGCTACACCTTC.

This clonotype was recorded at least ten times. This sequence joins TRBV28 and TRBJ2-7; 10 bases map to TRBD1. V trimming: 6 bases; J trimming: 3 bases; junction bases outside the gene matches: 11. This CDR3 is 16 amino acids long. Per germline, CDR1 MDHEN and CDR2 SYDVKM. CDR3 in DNA: TGTGCCAGCAGCCCGACAGGGGGCCTGTCCTACTACGAGCAGTACTTC. Amino acids: CASSPTGGLSYYEQYF.

This clonotype showed up many times. At one boundary the junction diverges from the germline segment, which might be a read error. This chain connects TRBV12-3 or TRBV12-4 to TRBJ1-1; D may be TRBD1 (6 bases). The CDR3 runs 12 residues. CDR3 region: CATSLQGFEAFF. CDR3 in DNA: TGTGCCACCAGTCTCCAGGGGTTTGAAGCTTTCTTT.